Following are 26 T cell receptor beta chains from one sample sequenced in a study of blood T cell repertoires in COVID-19. Repertoires were generated with immunoSEQ multiplex PCR, while TCRdb's copy carries only in-frame clones and drops some. The sample includes roughly 330,000 clones, 80% to 90% of them seen just once. Material: peripheral blood. Source of these receptors: a woman between 45 and 65 years old with acute or convalescent COVID-19.

The chain links TRBV12-3 or TRBV12-4 to TRBJ2-2, with D possibly being TRBD1 (5 bases). V lost 5 bases and J lost 8, with 9 bases in between. The CDR3 is 12 amino acids. This CDR3 reads CASSPRQGELFF. As DNA, the CDR3 is TGTGCCAGCAGTCCACGACAGGGGGAGCTGTTTTTT.

This chain connects TRBV3-1 (or the pseudogene TRBV3-2) to TRBJ2-3; TRBD2 matches at 8 bases. The V gene end was trimmed by 1 base and the J gene end by 2 bases; junction bases not matched to a gene: 14. CDR1 is LGHDT, CDR2 YNNKEL, per germline (reference sequence). CDR3 length equals 19 residues. As DNA, the CDR3 is TGTGCCAGCAGCCAAGGTTTCGGTAGCGGGGCATACTCCACAGATACGCAGTATTTT. It codes for CASSQGFGSGAYSTDTQYF.

The V gene is TRBV6-4, the J gene TRBJ1-5, with 7 bases that match TRBD1. Per germline, CDR1 MRHNA and CDR2 SNTAGT. The CDR3 is 17 residues long. Unmatched junction bases numbered 5, after V lost 0 bases and J lost 0 bases. CDR3 bases: TGTGCCAGCAGTGACTCAGGGACAGTTGATAGCAATCAGCCCCAGCATTTT. It translates to CASSDSGTVDSNQPQHF.

CDR3 protein: CASKWRDSYNEQFF. The CDR3 DNA reads as TGTGCCAGCAAGTGGAGGGACAGCTACAATGAGCAGTTCTTC. The chain combines TRBV2 with TRBJ2-1, with a possible D match to TRBD1 (7 bases). The CDR3 is made up of 14 amino acids. CDR1 and CDR2 (germline): SNHLY, FYNNEI. V was shortened by 7 bases and J by 3 bases, with 13 bases between the two germline ends.

This sequence joins TRBV7-8 and TRBJ2-3, with D possibly matching TRBD1 (6 bases). V was clipped by 5 bases and J by 8 bases, with 17 bases between them. Looked up from germline, CDR1 is SGHVS and CDR2 is FQNEAQ. The CDR3 runs to 14 residues. CDR3 nucleotide sequence: TGTGCCAGCAGCCACAGGGCGGAGGTCGGTACGCAGTATTTT. As protein: CASSHRAEVGTQYF.

The chain carries TRBV5-4 and TRBJ2-7, with a tentative D call TRBD1 (6 bases). V lost 2 bases and J lost 0, with 9 bases in between. The CDR3 has 14 amino acids. Germline loops: CDR1 SGHNT, CDR2 YYREEE (reference sequence). The DNA of the CDR3 is TGTGCCAGCAGCTTCCAGGGGAGCTCCTACGAGCAGTACTTC. Protein: CASSFQGSSYEQYF.

The CDR3 nucleotides read TGTGCCAGCAGCTTGACAGGGAACTATGGCTACACCTTC. It translates to CASSLTGNYGYTF. This chain links TRBV13 with TRBJ1-2, with TRBD1 matching 7 bases. J was trimmed by 2 bases and V by 3 bases; bases with no gene match: 0. The CDR3 sequence is 13 residues long. Per the germline V gene, CDR1 is PRHDT and CDR2 is FYEKMQ (reference sequence).

This CDR3 is CASSATLNTEAFF. As DNA, the CDR3 is TGTGCCAGCAGCGCCACATTGAACACTGAAGCTTTCTTT. The rearrangement uses TRBV11-3 and TRBJ1-1, with D hard to call. Germline lookup yields CDR1 SGHNT and CDR2 YENEEA. Trimming pared 5 bases from V and 0 bases from J, leaving 7 bases between. The CDR3 length is 13 residues.

This clone was seen many times. The chain is built from TRBV28 and TRBJ1-2; TRBD1 matches 10 bases. The trim removed 5 bases at V and 5 bases at J, leaving 5 bases unmatched. Germline V gene sequence: CDR1 MDHEN, CDR2 SYDVKM. The CDR3 extends over 14 amino acids. The CDR3, as DNA: TGTGCCAGCAGTACGACAGGGGGCAAATATGGCTACACCTTC. Amino acid sequence: CASSTTGGKYGYTF.

Comments on this clone: Other DNA variants within this sample encode the same CDR3. The chain recombines TRBV4-2 with TRBJ2-3; D possibly corresponds to TRBD2 (6 bases). The CDR3 runs 15 residues. The germline V gene has CDR1 LGHNA and CDR2 YNFKEQ. V gave up 0 bases and J gave up 3 bases, with 10 bases separating them. DNA of the CDR3: TGTGCCAGCAGCCAAGACGGGGGTGGAACAGATACGCAGTATTTT. The encoded protein is CASSQDGGGTDTQYF.

The chain couples TRBV15 to TRBJ1-1; no reliable D call. CDR1 is LNHNV and CDR2 is YYDKDF in the germline V gene (reference sequence). Trimming took off 0 bases at V and 8 bases at J, with 7 bases between the two ends. There are 12 residues in the CDR3. The CDR3 is CATSRDELEAFF. CDR3 bases: TGTGCCACCAGCAGAGATGAGTTAGAAGCTTTCTTT.

The V and J genes are TRBV7-2 and TRBJ1-1; D perhaps matches TRBD1 (5 bases). Germline V gene data show CDR1 as SGHTA and CDR2 as FQGNSA. The CDR3 sequence is 14 residues long. The V end lost 6 bases, the J end lost 4 bases, and 15 bases lay between the germline ends. CDR3 amino acids: CASSEQVLGTEAFF. CDR3 DNA sequence: TGTGCCAGCAGTGAACAGGTTTTAGGCACTGAAGCTTTCTTT.

V gene TRBV10-1 combines with J gene TRBJ1-1; D not resolved. CDR1 is WNHNN, CDR2 SYGVQD, per germline (reference sequence). Trimming took 8 bases from V and 0 from J, leaving 13 bases between them. This CDR3 is 14 amino acids long. CDR3 DNA sequence: TGCGCCAGCCCTGTATCAAGCATGAACACTGAAGCTTTCTTT. Translating it yields CASPVSSMNTEAFF.

The genes are TRBV7-6 and TRBJ1-4; maybe TRBD1 (6 bases). This CDR3 region has 16 residues. Trimming left V 5 bases short and J 5 bases short, with 18 bases between. Germline CDR1 reads SGHVS; CDR2 reads FNYEAQ. The CDR3 protein is CASSLTTQGINEKLFF. CDR3 DNA sequence: TGTGCCAGCAGCCTAACGACACAGGGTATAAATGAAAAACTGTTTTTT.

This chain links TRBV5-4 with TRBJ2-7, with TRBD2 matching 7 bases. Losses at the gene ends were 0 bases for V and 2 bases for J; bases not matched to a gene: 5. Germline V lookup: CDR1 SGHNT, CDR2 YYREEE (reference sequence). The CDR3 spans 15 residues. The CDR3 DNA reads as TGTGCCAGCAGCTTGGGGGGGACTACCACCTACGAGCAGTACTTC. Translating it yields CASSLGGTTTYEQYF. The full variable domain, its missing parts supplied by reference TRBV5-4 and TRBJ2-7, is ETGVTQSPTHLIKTRGQQVTLRCSSQSGHNTVSWYQQALGQGPQFIFQYYREEENGRGNFPPRFSGLQFPNYSSELNVNALELDDSALYLCASSLGGTTTYEQYFGPGTRLTVT.

The V and J genes are TRBV30 and TRBJ1-2; unclear D gene. The CDR3 length is 15 residues. From germline, CDR1 is GTSNPN and CDR2 SVGIG (reference sequence). Trimming took off 7 bases at V and 0 bases at J, with 18 bases between the two ends. CDR3 DNA: TGTGCCTCTACGTCGGACTTCCGGGCTAACTATGGCTACACCTTC. This sequence encodes CASTSDFRANYGYTF.

The chain links TRBV2 to TRBJ1-4, with D unclear. The length of the CDR3 is 13 residues. V was trimmed by 3 bases and J by 2 bases, leaving 4 bases between them. Germline CDR1 is SNHLY and CDR2 is FYNNEI. CDR3 loop: CASSEETNEKLFF. DNA for the CDR3: TGTGCCAGCAGTGAGGAGACTAATGAAAAACTGTTTTTT.

The chain couples TRBV4-1 to TRBJ2-1, with 7 bases aligning to TRBD2. There are 15 residues in the CDR3. J gave up 8 bases and V 4 bases, and 11 bases lay outside the gene matches. Germline CDR1 is MGHRA and CDR2 is YSYEKL. This chain's CDR3 is CASSRGGLVPYEQFF. As DNA, the CDR3 is TGCGCCAGCAGCCGAGGTGGACTAGTTCCCTATGAGCAGTTCTTC.

This clone was recorded only once. The rearrangement links TRBV5-1 to TRBJ1-2; 7 bases map to TRBD1. CDR3 length: 13 amino acids. Germline CDR1 is SGHRS and CDR2 is YFSETQ. J lost 1 base, V lost 7 bases, and 4 bases had no gene match. CDR3 in DNA: TGCGCCAGCGGGACAGATGGTAACTATGGCTACACCTTC. Protein: CASGTDGNYGYTF. Filled out from reference TRBV5-1 and TRBJ1-2, the complete variable domain reads KAGVTQTPRYLIKTRGQQVTLSCSPISGHRSVSWYQQTPGQGLQFLFEYFSETQRNKGNFPGRFSGRQFSNSRSEMNVSTLELGDSALYLCASGTDGNYGYTFGSGTRLTVV.

This chain joins TRBV6-2 or TRBV6-3 and TRBJ2-4; D is possibly TRBD1 (6 bases). The germline gives CDR1 MNHEY, CDR2 SVGEGT. V was cut by 6 bases and J by 3 bases, with 18 bases left in between. The CDR3 has 16 amino acids. The CDR3 here is CASSQNRAGVKNIQYF. The CDR3 nucleotides read TGTGCCAGCAGCCAAAACAGGGCAGGGGTCAAAAACATTCAGTACTTC.

The chain employs TRBV27 and TRBJ1-5; 7 bases fit TRBD1. The CDR3 consists of 13 residues. Per the germline V gene, CDR1 is MNHEY and CDR2 is SMNVEV (reference sequence). J gave up 3 bases and V 8 bases, and 4 bases lay outside the gene matches. CDR3 sequence reads: CASRGQFNQPQHF. For the CDR3, the DNA is TGTGCCAGCCGGGGACAGTTCAATCAGCCCCAGCATTTT.

The CDR3 nucleotides read TGTGCCAGCAGTGATGACCTGAGGGCCCCGGGCACCGGGGAGCTGTTTTTT. The encoded protein is CASSDDLRAPGTGELFF. This chain links TRBV6-1 with TRBJ2-2; tentatively, D is TRBD2 (5 bases). This CDR3 is built from 17 residues. Trimming stripped 3 bases from V and 4 bases from J, with 18 bases between. CDR1 is MNHNS and CDR2 is SASEGT in the germline V gene.

The chain recombines TRBV5-1 with TRBJ1-2, with 7 bases aligning to TRBD1. This CDR3 spans 14 amino acids. Germline CDR1 SGHRS, CDR2 YFSETQ. The V gene end was trimmed by 4 bases and the J gene end by 4 bases; junction bases not matched to a gene: 7. The CDR3 nucleotides read TGCGCCAGCAGCCCGGGACAGTCCGCCTATGGCTACACCTTC. Its protein product is CASSPGQSAYGYTF. Complete variable domain (other parts from reference TRBV5-1 and TRBJ1-2): KAGVTQTPRYLIKTRGQQVTLSCSPISGHRSVSWYQQTPGQGLQFLFEYFSETQRNKGNFPGRFSGRQFSNSRSEMNVSTLELGDSALYLCASSPGQSAYGYTFGSGTRLTVV.

The genes are TRBV7-9 and TRBJ1-2, with a tentative D call TRBD1 (5 bases). V dropped 3 bases and J dropped 4 bases, with 9 bases sitting between them. The CDR3 runs 13 residues. From germline, CDR1 is SEHNR and CDR2 FQNEAQ (reference sequence). Written as DNA, the CDR3 is TGTGCCAGCAGCTTTGAGGGACTCTATGGCTACACCTTC. Translating gives CASSFEGLYGYTF.

This chain links TRBV7-2 with TRBJ1-5; possibly TRBD1 for D (5 bases). The V and J ends lost 3 bases and 0 bases respectively, with 9 bases between them. Germline lookup yields CDR1 SGHTA and CDR2 FQGNSA. There are 15 residues in the CDR3. The CDR3 spells CASSFTGDSNQPQHF. CDR3 bases: TGTGCCAGCAGCTTCACGGGGGATAGCAATCAGCCCCAGCATTTT.

A single count supports this clone. The chain recombines TRBV24-1 with TRBJ2-3; 10 bases agree with TRBD1. CDR3 length: 14 amino acids. The germline V gene has CDR1 KGHDR and CDR2 SFDVKD. With V trimmed by 11 bases and J by 1 base, 5 bases remained unmatched. CDR3 protein: CASEGTGGTDTQYF. CDR3 bases: TGTGCCAGTGAGGGGACAGGGGGCACAGATACGCAGTATTTT.